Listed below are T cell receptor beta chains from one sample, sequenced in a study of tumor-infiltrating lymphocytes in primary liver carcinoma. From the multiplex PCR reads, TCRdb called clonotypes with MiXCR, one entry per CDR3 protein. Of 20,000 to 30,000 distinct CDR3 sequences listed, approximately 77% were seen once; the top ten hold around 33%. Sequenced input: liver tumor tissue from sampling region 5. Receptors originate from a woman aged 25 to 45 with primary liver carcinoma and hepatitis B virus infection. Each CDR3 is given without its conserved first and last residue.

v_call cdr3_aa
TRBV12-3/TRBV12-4 ASSLSRERVKQH
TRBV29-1 SDRDNYNQPQY
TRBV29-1 SGAAGSVVDDQF
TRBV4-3 ASSQSDWLGGPDDTQY
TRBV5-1 ASSSIPTDMQY
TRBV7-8 TGSSNRGKSEKLF
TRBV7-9 ASSPYGGLSVTNEKLF
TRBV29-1 NVETGINIRY
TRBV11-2 VSSSTRSGRPGELL
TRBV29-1 STSLTSDWNEQL
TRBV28 ARATSRKLRGIRTQY
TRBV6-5 ASSYYPVENSYQSQH
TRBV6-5 GGSYKDCSSYEQY
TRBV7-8 TSSSLDSSRYYKQY
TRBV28 ASRDWGGVDEQY
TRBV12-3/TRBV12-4 ASSPWGAGGPHGELF
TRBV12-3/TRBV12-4 ASSPQGRRDQPQH
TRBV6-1 ASSVLGTPTCRQY
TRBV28 ANSSLLGTSSYNEQL
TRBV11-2 ASSPLGGKLV
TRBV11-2 ASSARDSGRKRWSDTEAF
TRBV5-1 ASSPDGSTEAF
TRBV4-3 ASSAGLEIYDYT
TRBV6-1 DSSEPGRNTGELL
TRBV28 ASSPWDRGLTGELF
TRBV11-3 ASSFGVRSYNEQF
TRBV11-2 ASGSTRSGRSVELF
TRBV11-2 ASSRRRHGDCGYT
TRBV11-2 ASSSASKQY
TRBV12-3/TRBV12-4 VSKLGDGISYNEQF
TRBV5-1 ASSLGHRDSSYEQH
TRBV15 ATSRGIGEQF
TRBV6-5 ASCYKDSSSYEQY
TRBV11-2 VSSLDLDGSYNEQF
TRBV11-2 VSSISLAGVYNEQF
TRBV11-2 ASSRTRQGRGDTMH
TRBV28 ASNLSGEGGETQY
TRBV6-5 ASSYSSSAPRQTGELF
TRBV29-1 RALRDYNERL
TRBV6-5 ASRERSSPLSSLH
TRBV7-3 AISSTSGSKETQY
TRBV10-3 AVSPTATRGEQF
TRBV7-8 ANSFVVGGRRDTQY